These T cell receptor beta chains were read from a single sample in a study of OX40 agonist ivuxolimab in advanced cancers. Clones were read by immunoSEQ multiplex PCR, and TCRdb kept only the in-frame ones, dropping some. The sample comprises about 39,000 clones, around four fifths of which are singletons, and 2% to 3% rests with the top ten. The sample was CD4+ or CD8+ T cells sorted from blood, taken in a trial of the OX40 agonist ivuxolimab. These receptors originate from an adult with an advanced solid tumor such as melanoma, head and neck, liver or kidney cancer. The conserved cysteine and the conserved F or W are not part of the CDR3 here. The order of the fields is V gene, CDR3 protein.

v_call: TRBV5-1; cdr3_aa: ASSLGTANEKLF
v_call: TRBV29-1; cdr3_aa: SVEGGLAGTDTQY
v_call: TRBV29-1; cdr3_aa: SVEATGEGNYGYT
v_call: TRBV18; cdr3_aa: ASSRTAGVNEQF
v_call: TRBV6-5; cdr3_aa: ASSYRRIEGTEAF
v_call: TRBV7-8; cdr3_aa: ASSFYQGGSPLH
v_call: TRBV19; cdr3_aa: ASSRDSALYGYT
v_call: TRBV18; cdr3_aa: ASSPRTGDGYT
v_call: TRBV5-4; cdr3_aa: ASSLQGANQPQH
v_call: TRBV7-9; cdr3_aa: ASSLGGYT
v_call: TRBV7-6; cdr3_aa: ASSPDSGYGYT
v_call: TRBV5-6; cdr3_aa: ASRVGHDSGNTIY
v_call: TRBV15; cdr3_aa: ATSRDWGSGNTIY
v_call: TRBV13; cdr3_aa: ASSPRTVSSGNTIY
v_call: TRBV14; cdr3_aa: ASSQLAGAFNEQF
v_call: TRBV9; cdr3_aa: ASSVGGSGAPYEQY